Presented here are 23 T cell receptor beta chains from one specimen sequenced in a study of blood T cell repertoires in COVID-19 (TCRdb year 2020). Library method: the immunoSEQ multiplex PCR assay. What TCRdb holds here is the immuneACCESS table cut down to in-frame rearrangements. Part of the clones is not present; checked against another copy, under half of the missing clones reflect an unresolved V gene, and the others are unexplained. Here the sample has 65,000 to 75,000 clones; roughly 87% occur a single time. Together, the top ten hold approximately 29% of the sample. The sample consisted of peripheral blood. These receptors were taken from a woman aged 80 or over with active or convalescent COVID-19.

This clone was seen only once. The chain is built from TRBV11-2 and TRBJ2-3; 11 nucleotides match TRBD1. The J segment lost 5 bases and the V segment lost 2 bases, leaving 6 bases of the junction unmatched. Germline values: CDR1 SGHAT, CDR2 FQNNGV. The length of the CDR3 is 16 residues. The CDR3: CASSLSGTGGGDTQYF. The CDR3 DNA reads TGTGCCAGCAGCTTAAGTGGGACAGGGGGAGGAGATACGCAGTATTTT. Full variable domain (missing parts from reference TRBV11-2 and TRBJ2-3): EAGVAQSPRYKIIEKRQSVAFWCNPISGHATLYWYQQILGQGPKLLIQFQNNGVVDDSQLPKDRFSAERLKGVDSTLKIQPAKLEDSAVYLCASSLSGTGGGDTQYFGPGTRLTVL.

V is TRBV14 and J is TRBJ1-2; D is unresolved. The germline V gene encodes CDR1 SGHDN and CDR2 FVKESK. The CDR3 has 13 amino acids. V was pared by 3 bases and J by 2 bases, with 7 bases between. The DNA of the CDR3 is TGTGCCAGCAGCCAGGCGGGAAACTATGGCTACACCTTC. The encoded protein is CASSQAGNYGYTF.

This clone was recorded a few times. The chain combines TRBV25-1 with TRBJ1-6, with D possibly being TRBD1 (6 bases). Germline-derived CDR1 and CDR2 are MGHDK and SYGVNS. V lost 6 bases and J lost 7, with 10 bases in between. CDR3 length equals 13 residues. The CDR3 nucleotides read TGTGCCAGCAGCAGGGGCGCGAATTCACCCCTCCACTTT. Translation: CASSRGANSPLHF. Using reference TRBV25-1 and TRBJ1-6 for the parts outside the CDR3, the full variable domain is EADIYQTPRYLVIGTGKKITLECSQTMGHDKMYWYQQDPGMELHLIHYSYGVNSTEKGDLSSESTVSRIRTEHFPLTLESARPSHTSQYLCASSRGANSPLHFGNGTRLTVT.

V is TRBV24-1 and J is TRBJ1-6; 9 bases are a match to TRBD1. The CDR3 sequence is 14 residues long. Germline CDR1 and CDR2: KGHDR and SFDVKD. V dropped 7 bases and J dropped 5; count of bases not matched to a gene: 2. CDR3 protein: CATRGQGNNSPLHF. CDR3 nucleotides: TGTGCCACCAGGGGACAGGGAAATAATTCACCCCTCCACTTT.

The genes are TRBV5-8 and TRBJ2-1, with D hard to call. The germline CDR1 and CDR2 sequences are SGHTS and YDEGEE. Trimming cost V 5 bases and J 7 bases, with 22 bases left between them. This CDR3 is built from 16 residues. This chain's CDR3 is CASRLGQATLRNEQFF. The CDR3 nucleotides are TGTGCCAGCAGGCTGGGCCAGGCGACGCTTAGGAATGAGCAGTTCTTC.

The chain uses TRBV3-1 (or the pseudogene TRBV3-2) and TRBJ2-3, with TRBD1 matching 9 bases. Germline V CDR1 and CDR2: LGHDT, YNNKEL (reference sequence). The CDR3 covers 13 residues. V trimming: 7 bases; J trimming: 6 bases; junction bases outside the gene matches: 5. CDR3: CASTDRGLDTQYF. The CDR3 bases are TGTGCCAGCACGGACAGGGGTTTGGATACGCAGTATTTT.

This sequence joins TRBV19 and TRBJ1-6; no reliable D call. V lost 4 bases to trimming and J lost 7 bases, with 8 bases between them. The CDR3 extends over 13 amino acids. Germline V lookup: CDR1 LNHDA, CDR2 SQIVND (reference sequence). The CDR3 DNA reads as TGTGCCAGTAGTAGGGGAGGGAATTCACCCCTCCACTTT. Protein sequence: CASSRGGNSPLHF.

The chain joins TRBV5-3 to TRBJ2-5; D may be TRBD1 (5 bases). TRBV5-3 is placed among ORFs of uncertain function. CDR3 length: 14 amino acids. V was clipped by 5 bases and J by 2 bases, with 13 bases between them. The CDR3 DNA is TGTGCCAGAAGGGGCAGGGATAAACAAGAGACCCAGTACTTC. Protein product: CARRGRDKQETQYF.

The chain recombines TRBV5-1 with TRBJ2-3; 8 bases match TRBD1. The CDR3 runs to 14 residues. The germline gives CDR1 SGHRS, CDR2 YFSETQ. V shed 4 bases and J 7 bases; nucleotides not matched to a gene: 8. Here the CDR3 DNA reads TGCGCCAGCAGCCCCTCCAGGGGGCAAAATACGCAGTATTTT. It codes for CASSPSRGQNTQYF.

CDR3 coding DNA: TGCAGCGTTGAAGCCCAGGCGGGGGCGCGCGGCTACACCTTC. Translated: CSVEAQAGARGYTF. V and J are TRBV29-1 and TRBJ1-2; tentatively, D is TRBD1 (6 bases). The V end lost 1 base, the J end lost 8 bases, and 17 bases lay between the germline ends. Germline CDR1 SQVTM, CDR2 ANQGSEA. The CDR3 has 14 residues.

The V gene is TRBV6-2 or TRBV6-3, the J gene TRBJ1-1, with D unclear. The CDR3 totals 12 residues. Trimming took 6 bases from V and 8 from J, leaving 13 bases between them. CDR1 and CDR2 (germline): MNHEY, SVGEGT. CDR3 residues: CASSSPRVEAFF. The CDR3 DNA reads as TGTGCCAGCAGCAGTCCCCGAGTAGAAGCTTTCTTT.

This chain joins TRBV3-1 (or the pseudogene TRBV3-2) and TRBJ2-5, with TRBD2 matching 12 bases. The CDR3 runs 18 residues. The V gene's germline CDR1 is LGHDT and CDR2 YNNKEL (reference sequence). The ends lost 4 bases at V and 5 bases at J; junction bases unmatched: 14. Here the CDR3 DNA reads TGTGCCAGCAGCCCGACCCCATGCAGGACTAGCGGGGATGAGACCCAGTACTTC. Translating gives CASSPTPCRTSGDETQYF.

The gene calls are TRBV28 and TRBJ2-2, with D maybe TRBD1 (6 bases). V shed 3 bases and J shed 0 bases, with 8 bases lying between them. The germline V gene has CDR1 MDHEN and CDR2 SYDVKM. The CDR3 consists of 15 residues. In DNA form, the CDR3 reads TGTGCCAGCAGTTTTGGGGGCGCGAACACCGGGGAGCTGTTTTTT. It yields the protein CASSFGGANTGELFF.

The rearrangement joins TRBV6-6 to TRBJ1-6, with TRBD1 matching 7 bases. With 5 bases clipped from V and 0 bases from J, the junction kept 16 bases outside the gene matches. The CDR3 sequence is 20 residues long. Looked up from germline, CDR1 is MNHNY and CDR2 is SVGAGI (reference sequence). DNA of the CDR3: TGTGCCAGCAGTCCGGGACAGCTAGGGACGTTTAGCTCCTATAATTCACCCCTCCACTTT. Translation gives CASSPGQLGTFSSYNSPLHF.

CDR3 in amino acids: CASSQGVSVEGDTQYF. CDR3 bases: TGCGCCAGCAGCCAAGGTGTTAGCGTTGAGGGAGATACGCAGTATTTT. The rearrangement uses TRBV4-1 and TRBJ2-3; TRBD2 might be the D (5 bases). CDR3 length: 16 amino acids. CDR1 is MGHRA, CDR2 YSYEKL, per germline. Trimming took 1 base from V and 5 from J, leaving 16 bases between them.

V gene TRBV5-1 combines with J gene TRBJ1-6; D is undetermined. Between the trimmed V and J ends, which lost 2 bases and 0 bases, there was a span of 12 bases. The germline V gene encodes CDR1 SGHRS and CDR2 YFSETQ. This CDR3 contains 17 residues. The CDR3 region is CASSFDRRSSYNSPLHF. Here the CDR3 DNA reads TGCGCCAGCAGCTTTGACCGAAGGAGCTCCTATAATTCACCCCTCCACTTT.

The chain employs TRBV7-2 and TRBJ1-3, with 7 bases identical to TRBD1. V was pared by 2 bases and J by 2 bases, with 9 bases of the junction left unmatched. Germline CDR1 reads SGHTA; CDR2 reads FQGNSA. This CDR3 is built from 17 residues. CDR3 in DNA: TGTGCCAGCAGCTTAAGCGCGACAGGGTTCACTGGAAACACCATATATTTT. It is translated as CASSLSATGFTGNTIYF. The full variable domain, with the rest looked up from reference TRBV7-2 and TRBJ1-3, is GAGVSQSPSNKVTEKGKDVELRCDPISGHTALYWYRQSLGQGLEFLIYFQGNSAPDKSGLPSDRFSAERTGGSVSTLTIQRTQQEDSAVYLCASSLSATGFTGNTIYFGEGSWLTVV.

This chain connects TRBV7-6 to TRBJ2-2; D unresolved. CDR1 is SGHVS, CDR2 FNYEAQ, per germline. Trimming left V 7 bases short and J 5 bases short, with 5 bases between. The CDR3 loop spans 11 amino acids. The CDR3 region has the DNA TGTGCCAGCACCCAGACCGGGGAGCTGTTTTTT. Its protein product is CASTQTGELFF. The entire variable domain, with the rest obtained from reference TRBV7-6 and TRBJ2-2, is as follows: GAGVSQSPRYKVTKRGQDVALRCDPISGHVSLYWYRQALGQGPEFLTYFNYEAQQDKSGLPNDRFSAERPEGSISTLTIQRTEQRDSAMYRCASTQTGELFFGEGSRLTVL.

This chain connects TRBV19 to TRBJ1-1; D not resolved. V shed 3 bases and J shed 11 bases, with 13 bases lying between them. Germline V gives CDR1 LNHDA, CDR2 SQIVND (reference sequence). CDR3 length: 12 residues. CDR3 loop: CASSILGSEAFF. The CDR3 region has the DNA TGTGCCAGTAGTATTTTGGGGAGCGAGGCTTTCTTT.

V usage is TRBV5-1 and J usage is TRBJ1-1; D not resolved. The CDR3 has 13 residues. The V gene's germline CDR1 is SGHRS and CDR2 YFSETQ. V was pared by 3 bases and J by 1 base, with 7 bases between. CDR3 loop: CASSSSGNTEAFF. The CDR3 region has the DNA TGCGCCAGCAGCTCCTCGGGGAACACTGAAGCTTTCTTT.

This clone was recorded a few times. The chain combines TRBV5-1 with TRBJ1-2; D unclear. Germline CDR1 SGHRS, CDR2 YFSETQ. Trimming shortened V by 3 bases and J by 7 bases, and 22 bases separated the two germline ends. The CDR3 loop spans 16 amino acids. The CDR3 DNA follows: TGCGCCAGCAGCTCCGCCCCTCATGCCCCTCAGGTTGGCTACACCTTC. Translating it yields CASSSAPHAPQVGYTF.

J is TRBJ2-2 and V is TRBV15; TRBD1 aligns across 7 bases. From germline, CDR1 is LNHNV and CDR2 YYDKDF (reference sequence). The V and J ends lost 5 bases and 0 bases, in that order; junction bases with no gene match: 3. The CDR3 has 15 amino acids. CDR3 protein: CATSPDRANTGELFF. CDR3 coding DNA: TGTGCCACCAGCCCCGACAGGGCGAACACCGGGGAGCTGTTTTTT. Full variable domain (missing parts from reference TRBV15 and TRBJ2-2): DAMVIQNPRYQVTQFGKPVTLSCSQTLNHNVMYWYQQKSSQAPKLLFHYYDKDFNNEADTPDNFQSRRPNTSFCFLDIRSPGLGDTAMYLCATSPDRANTGELFFGEGSRLTVL.

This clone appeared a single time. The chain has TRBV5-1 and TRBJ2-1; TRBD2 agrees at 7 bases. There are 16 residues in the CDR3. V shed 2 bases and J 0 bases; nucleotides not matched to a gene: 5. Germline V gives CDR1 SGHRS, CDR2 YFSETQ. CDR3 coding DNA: TGCGCCAGCAGCTTACAAGCGGGGTCCTCCTACAATGAGCAGTTCTTC. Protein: CASSLQAGSSYNEQFF.